Following are 27 T cell receptor beta chains from one sample sequenced in a study of long-term antiretroviral therapy in people with HIV. Survey-level resolution applied to immunoSEQ assay v3.0. This table comes from immunoSEQ multiplex PCR, and its TCRdb copy is limited to in-frame clones, with some not included. Of some 36,000 clones detected, roughly 81% appear once; the ten largest clones hold about 5.3%. The specimen was unsorted PBMCs, collected just over 2.7 years before starting antiretroviral therapy. The receptors stem from a woman between 25 and 40 years old with HIV.

V and J are TRBV5-6 and TRBJ1-2; D is unresolved. The germline V and J ends were trimmed by 0 bases and 8 bases, with 14 bases remaining between them. CDR3 length: 14 amino acids. CDR1 and CDR2 from the germline V gene are SGHDT and YYEEEE. For the CDR3, the DNA is TGTGCCAGCAGCTTGGAGCTCGTGAGCGGGGGCTACACCTTC. This translates into CASSLELVSGGYTF.

V usage is TRBV27 and J usage is TRBJ2-5; D may correspond to TRBD1 or TRBD2 (5 bases each). The germline V gene has CDR1 MNHEY and CDR2 SMNVEV (reference sequence). The CDR3 sequence is 14 residues long. V lost 7 bases to trimming and J lost 4 bases, with 16 bases between them. The CDR3 is CASKSNRGGETQYF. The DNA of the CDR3 is TGTGCCAGCAAATCAAACCGGGGCGGAGAGACCCAGTACTTC.

The rearrangement joins TRBV30 to TRBJ2-2; the D gene could be TRBD1 or TRBD2 (6 bases each). CDR3 size: 15 residues. V dropped 3 bases and J dropped 6 bases, with 17 bases sitting between them. The germline V gene has CDR1 GTSNPN and CDR2 SVGIG (reference sequence). CDR3 in amino acids: CAWRGQVRGAGELFF. In DNA form, the CDR3 reads TGTGCCTGGAGGGGGCAGGTTAGGGGGGCCGGGGAGCTGTTTTTT. The complete variable domain, with remaining parts taken from reference TRBV30 and TRBJ2-2, reads SQTIHQWPATLVQPVGSPLSLECTVEGTSNPNLYWYRQAAGRGLQLLFYSVGIGQISSEVPQNLSASRPQDRQFILSSKKLLLSDSGFYLCAWRGQVRGAGELFFGEGSRLTVL.

This rearrangement joins TRBV5-1 to TRBJ2-5; D may be TRBD1 (6 bases). Germline CDR1 is SGHRS and CDR2 is YFSETQ. The V end lost 0 bases, the J end lost 9 bases, and 12 bases lay between the germline ends. The CDR3 has 13 residues. The CDR3 region has the DNA TGCGCCAGCAGCTTGGACATGACAGGAGCCCAGTACTTC. It specifies CASSLDMTGAQYF.

The DNA for the CDR3 is TGTGCCAGTCGTACAGGTTCCTCTGGAAACACCATATATTTT. This gives the protein CASRTGSSGNTIYF. The rearrangement uses TRBV19 and TRBJ1-3, with D possibly matching TRBD1 (5 bases). Looked up from germline, CDR1 is LNHDA and CDR2 is SQIVND (reference sequence). Trimming shortened V by 8 bases and J by 0 bases, and 11 bases separated the two germline ends. CDR3 length equals 14 residues. The variable domain in full, with the rest retrieved from reference TRBV19 and TRBJ1-3, is DGGITQSPKYLFRKEGQNVTLSCEQNLNHDAMYWYRQDPGQGLRLIYYSQIVNDFQKGDIAEGYSVSREKKESFPLTVTSAQKNPTAFYLCASRTGSSGNTIYFGEGSWLTVV.

This CDR3 is CASSVDETGNSPLHF. In DNA form, the CDR3 reads TGTGCCAGCAGCGTAGATGAAACAGGGAATTCACCCCTCCACTTT. The chain links TRBV9 to TRBJ1-6; tentatively, D is TRBD1 (6 bases). CDR1 is SGDLS and CDR2 is YYNGEE in the germline V gene. V was cut by 0 bases and J by 7 bases, with 11 bases left in between. The CDR3 length is 15 residues.

This rearrangement joins TRBV2 to TRBJ1-2; the D is unclear. V lost 4 bases and J lost 5, with 14 bases in between. Germline loops: CDR1 SNHLY, CDR2 FYNNEI. The CDR3 spans 14 residues. The DNA for the CDR3 is TGTGCCAGCAGTGGCCAAGATAAGACGTATGGCTACACCTTC. Protein: CASSGQDKTYGYTF. The whole variable domain, remainder taken from reference TRBV2 and TRBJ1-2, is EPEVTQTPSHQVTQMGQEVILRCVPISNHLYFYWYRQILGQKVEFLVSFYNNEISEKSEIFDDQFSVERPDGSNFTLKIRSTKLEDSAMYFCASSGQDKTYGYTFGSGTRLTVV.

The CDR3 here is CASSSSGGPDTQYF. CDR3 sequence (DNA): TGTGCCAGCAGCTCGAGCGGGGGGCCCGATACGCAGTATTTT. This chain connects TRBV6-4 to TRBJ2-3; 9 nucleotides line up with TRBD2. V lost 6 bases to trimming and J lost 6 bases; unmatched junction nucleotides: 7. The CDR3 extends over 14 amino acids. Germline lookup yields CDR1 MRHNA and CDR2 SNTAGT.

The rearrangement links TRBV14 to TRBJ1-6; D gene uncertain. The germline V gene has CDR1 SGHDN and CDR2 FVKESK. Trimming pared 4 bases from V and 7 bases from J, leaving 14 bases between. The CDR3 spans 15 residues. The CDR3 spells CASSREMGGNSPLHF. CDR3 bases: TGTGCCAGCAGCCGAGAGATGGGCGGAAATTCACCCCTCCACTTT. Full variable domain (rest looked up from reference TRBV14 and TRBJ1-6): EAGVTQFPSHSVIEKGQTVTLRCDPISGHDNLYWYRRVMGKEIKFLLHFVKESKQDESGMPNNRFLAERTGGTYSTLKVQPAELEDSGVYFCASSREMGGNSPLHFGNGTRLTVT.

The V gene is TRBV5-1, the J gene TRBJ2-3; D might be TRBD2 (7 bases). The CDR3 spans 16 residues. Trimming took off 7 bases at V and 6 bases at J, with 24 bases between the two ends. Germline V gene lookup returns CDR1 SGHRS and CDR2 YFSETQ. Here the CDR3 reads CASRDWRGQSRDTQYF. CDR3 DNA: TGCGCCAGCCGGGATTGGCGGGGGCAGTCGAGGGATACGCAGTATTTT.

The chain uses TRBV5-8 and TRBJ2-2; no reliable D call. CDR1 is SGHTS and CDR2 is YDEGEE in the germline V gene. The CDR3 is 12 residues long. V was cut by 4 bases and J by 8 bases, with 9 bases left in between. CDR3 in DNA: TGTGCCAGCAGCCCCCAGTCTGGGGAGCTGTTTTTT. Translated, it gives CASSPQSGELFF.

The genes are TRBV5-1 and TRBJ2-5; D unresolved. CDR1 is SGHRS and CDR2 is YFSETQ in the germline V gene. CDR3 length: 14 amino acids. V lost 4 bases and J 4 bases, leaving 14 bases between the germline ends. CDR3 in amino acids: CASSLIQVGETQYF. DNA for the CDR3: TGCGCCAGCAGCCTCATTCAAGTCGGAGAGACCCAGTACTTC. Full variable domain (remainder filled in from reference TRBV5-1 and TRBJ2-5): KAGVTQTPRYLIKTRGQQVTLSCSPISGHRSVSWYQQTPGQGLQFLFEYFSETQRNKGNFPGRFSGRQFSNSRSEMNVSTLELGDSALYLCASSLIQVGETQYFGPGTRLLVL.

The sample holds a few counts of this clone. The V and J genes are TRBV2 and TRBJ2-7; 7 nucleotides align to TRBD1. CDR3 length equals 15 residues. The V gene end was trimmed by 4 bases and the J gene end by 3 bases; junction bases not matched to a gene: 9. Germline-derived CDR1 and CDR2 are SNHLY and FYNNEI. The CDR3 protein is CASSVSSGQIYEQYF. The CDR3 bases are TGTGCCAGCAGTGTCTCCTCGGGACAGATCTACGAGCAGTACTTC.

This chain joins TRBV30 and TRBJ2-7; D uncertain. The CDR3 totals 13 residues. Trimming took 0 bases from V and 2 from J, leaving 8 bases between them. Germline V gene sequence: CDR1 GTSNPN, CDR2 SVGIG (reference sequence). The CDR3 DNA reads TGTGCCTGGAGTGTCGGCAGAACCTACGAGCAGTACTTC. It encodes CAWSVGRTYEQYF.

The V and J genes are TRBV6-6 and TRBJ1-5, with D perhaps matching TRBD1 (5 bases). Germline CDR1 reads MNHNY; CDR2 reads SVGAGI (reference sequence). V was pared by 8 bases and J by 1 base, with 18 bases between. The length of the CDR3 is 16 residues. In DNA form, the CDR3 reads TGTGCCAGCTCCCGCCGTGAAGGGGAGAGCAATCAGCCCCAGCATTTT. Translated: CASSRREGESNQPQHF.

V is TRBV9 and J is TRBJ1-2, with D perhaps matching TRBD1 (5 bases). V lost 3 bases and J lost 6, with 12 bases in between. Germline values: CDR1 SGDLS, CDR2 YYNGEE. The CDR3 is 13 residues long. CDR3 amino acids: CASSAGAMDGYTF. CDR3 bases: TGTGCCAGCAGCGCCGGGGCCATGGATGGCTACACCTTC.

The chain combines TRBV7-2 with TRBJ1-2; 7 nucleotides line up with TRBD1. CDR1 and CDR2 from the germline V gene are SGHTA and FQGNSA. Unmatched junction bases numbered 5, after V lost 2 bases and J lost 8 bases. This CDR3 comprises 13 residues. The CDR3 loop is CASSLRDSKGYTF. DNA for the CDR3: TGTGCCAGCAGCTTACGGGACAGTAAGGGCTACACCTTC.

V gene TRBV29-1 combines with J gene TRBJ2-4; 7 bases fit TRBD2. CDR1 is SQVTM and CDR2 is ANQGSEA in the germline V gene. CDR3 length equals 11 residues. V lost 6 bases and J lost 6; bases outside the gene matches: 2. The CDR3: CSVAGVNIQYF. The CDR3 DNA reads as TGCAGCGTGGCGGGGGTAAACATTCAGTACTTC.

CDR3 coding DNA: TGTGCCAGCTCACCAGACAGATCCCAAGAGACCCAGTACTTC. It encodes CASSPDRSQETQYF. The rearrangement links TRBV18 to TRBJ2-5; possibly TRBD1 for D (5 bases). Germline V gives CDR1 KGHSH, CDR2 LQKENI. The CDR3 runs 14 residues. Trimming removed 2 bases from V and 1 base from J, with 8 bases in between.

The chain links TRBV5-1 to TRBJ1-3; TRBD1 matches 9 bases. The germline V gene encodes CDR1 SGHRS and CDR2 YFSETQ. The V gene end was trimmed by 4 bases and the J gene end by 8 bases; junction bases not matched to a gene: 7. The CDR3 is 14 amino acids. The CDR3 DNA is TGCGCCAGCAGCGGTACAGGGGGCTCAGACACCATATATTTT. Translated: CASSGTGGSDTIYF.

The chain recombines TRBV6-1 with TRBJ2-1; 7 bases agree with TRBD1. Germline CDR1 MNHNS, CDR2 SASEGT. After removal of 6 bases from V and 10 bases from J, the junction contained 3 bases not matched to a gene. The CDR3 loop spans 11 amino acids. The CDR3, as DNA: TGTGCCAGCAGGACAGGGCGAGAGCAGTTCTTC. Its protein product is CASRTGREQFF.

The V gene is TRBV5-6, the J gene TRBJ2-1; D is unresolved. CDR1 is SGHDT and CDR2 is YYEEEE in the germline V gene. CDR3 size: 15 residues. V lost 0 bases and J lost 1, with 8 bases in between. DNA of the CDR3: TGTGCCAGCAGCTTGGGTCGCACGTCCTACAATGAGCAGTTCTTC. This sequence encodes CASSLGRTSYNEQFF.

This chain connects TRBV6-1 to TRBJ1-1; no clear D gene. V lost 2 bases to trimming and J lost 5 bases, with 12 bases between them. Germline V gene sequence: CDR1 MNHNS, CDR2 SASEGT. The CDR3 is 14 residues long. DNA for the CDR3: TGTGCCAGCAGTGAATACGCGGGGTTGACTGAAGCTTTCTTT. It specifies CASSEYAGLTEAFF.

The rearrangement links TRBV7-9 to TRBJ2-2; 8 positions agree with TRBD1. Trimming removed 4 bases from V and 1 base from J; junction bases left unmatched: 5. The length of the CDR3 is 16 residues. Germline V lookup: CDR1 SEHNR, CDR2 FQNEAQ (reference sequence). The CDR3 nucleotides are TGTGCCAGCAGCTACCACGGACAGGGGAACACCGGGGAGCTGTTTTTT. The encoded protein is CASSYHGQGNTGELFF.

The chain is built from TRBV7-3 and TRBJ1-1, with 9 nucleotides matching TRBD1. Germline V gives CDR1 SGHTA, CDR2 FQGTGA. Unmatched junction bases numbered 8, after V lost 3 bases and J lost 6 bases. The CDR3 length is 15 residues. CDR3 DNA: TGTGCCAGCAGCTTGAACCCGGGACAGGGAGCTGAAGCTTTCTTT. Its translation: CASSLNPGQGAEAFF.

The chain uses TRBV6-4 and TRBJ1-6; D is possibly TRBD1 (6 bases). V dropped 4 bases and J dropped 9 bases, with 16 bases sitting between them. CDR1 and CDR2 (germline): MRHNA, SNTAGT. This CDR3 comprises 15 residues. The CDR3 loop is CASSVMAGASSPLHF. The CDR3 DNA is TGTGCCAGCAGTGTTATGGCAGGGGCCAGTTCACCCCTCCACTTT.

The chain combines TRBV25-1 with TRBJ1-5, with D unclear. This CDR3 contains 14 residues. Germline lookup yields CDR1 MGHDK and CDR2 SYGVNS. V lost 3 bases and J lost 6, with 12 bases in between. The CDR3, as DNA: TGTGCCAGCAGTGAGGCACAGATTTCTCAGCCCCAGCATTTT. Translated, it gives CASSEAQISQPQHF.